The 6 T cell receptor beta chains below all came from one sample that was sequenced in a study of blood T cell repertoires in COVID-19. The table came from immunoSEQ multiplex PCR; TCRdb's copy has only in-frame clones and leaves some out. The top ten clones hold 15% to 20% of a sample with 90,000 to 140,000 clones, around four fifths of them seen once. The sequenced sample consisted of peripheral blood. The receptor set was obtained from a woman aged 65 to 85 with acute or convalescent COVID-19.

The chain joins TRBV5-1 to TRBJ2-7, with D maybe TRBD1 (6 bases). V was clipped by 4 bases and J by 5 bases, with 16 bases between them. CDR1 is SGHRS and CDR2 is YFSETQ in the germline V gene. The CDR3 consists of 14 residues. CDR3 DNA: TGCGCCAGCAGCGCCCAGGGGATGCTGGACGAGCAGTACTTC. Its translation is CASSAQGMLDEQYF. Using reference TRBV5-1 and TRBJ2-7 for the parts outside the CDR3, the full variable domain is KAGVTQTPRYLIKTRGQQVTLSCSPISGHRSVSWYQQTPGQGLQFLFEYFSETQRNKGNFPGRFSGRQFSNSRSEMNVSTLELGDSALYLCASSAQGMLDEQYFGPGTRLTVT.

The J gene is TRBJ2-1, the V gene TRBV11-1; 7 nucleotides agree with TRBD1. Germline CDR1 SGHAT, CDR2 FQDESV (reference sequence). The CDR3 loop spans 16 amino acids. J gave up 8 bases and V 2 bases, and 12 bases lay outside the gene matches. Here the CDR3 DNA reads TGTGCCAGCAGCTTAAAGCGACAGGGATCTGGAGATGAGCAGTTCTTC. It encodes CASSLKRQGSGDEQFF.

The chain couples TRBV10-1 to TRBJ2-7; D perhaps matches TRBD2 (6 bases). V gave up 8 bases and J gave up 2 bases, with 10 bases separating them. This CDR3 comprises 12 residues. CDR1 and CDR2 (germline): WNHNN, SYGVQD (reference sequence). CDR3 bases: TGCGCCAGCCCCGCTAGCGCCTACGAGCAGTACTTC. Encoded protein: CASPASAYEQYF.

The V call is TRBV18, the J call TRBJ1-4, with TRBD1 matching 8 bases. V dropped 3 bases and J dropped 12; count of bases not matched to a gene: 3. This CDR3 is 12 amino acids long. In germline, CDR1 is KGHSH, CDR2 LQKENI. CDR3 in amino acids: CASSPLGQELFF. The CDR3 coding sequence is TGTGCCAGCTCACCTCTGGGACAGGAACTGTTTTTT.

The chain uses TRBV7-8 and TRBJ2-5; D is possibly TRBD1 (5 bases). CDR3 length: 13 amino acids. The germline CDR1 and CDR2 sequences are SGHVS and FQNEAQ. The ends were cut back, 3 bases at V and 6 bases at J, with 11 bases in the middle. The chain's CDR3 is CASSFRQGQTQYF. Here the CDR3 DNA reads TGTGCCAGCAGCTTTCGCCAGGGCCAGACCCAGTACTTC.

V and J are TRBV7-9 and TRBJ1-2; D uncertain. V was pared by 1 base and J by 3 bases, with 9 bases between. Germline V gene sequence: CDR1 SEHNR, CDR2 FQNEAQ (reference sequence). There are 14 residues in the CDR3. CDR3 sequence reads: CASSLGPVYYGYTF. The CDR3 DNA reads TGTGCCAGCAGCTTAGGGCCCGTCTACTATGGCTACACCTTC. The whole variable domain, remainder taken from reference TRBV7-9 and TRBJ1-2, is DTGVSQNPRHKITKRGQNVTFRCDPISEHNRLYWYRQTLGQGPEFLTYFQNEAQLEKSRLLSDRFSAERPKGSFSTLEIQRTEQGDSAMYLCASSLGPVYYGYTFGSGTRLTVV.